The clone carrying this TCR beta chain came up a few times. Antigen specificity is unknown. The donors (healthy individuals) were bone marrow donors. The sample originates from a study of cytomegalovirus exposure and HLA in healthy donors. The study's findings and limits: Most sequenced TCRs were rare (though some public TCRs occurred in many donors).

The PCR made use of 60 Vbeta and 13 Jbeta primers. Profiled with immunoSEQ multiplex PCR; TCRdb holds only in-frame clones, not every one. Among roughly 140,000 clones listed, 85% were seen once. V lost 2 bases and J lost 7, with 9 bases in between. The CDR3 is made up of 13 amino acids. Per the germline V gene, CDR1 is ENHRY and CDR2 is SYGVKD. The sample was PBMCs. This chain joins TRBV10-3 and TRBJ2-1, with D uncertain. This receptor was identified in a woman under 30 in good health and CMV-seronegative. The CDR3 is CAISEAVPNEQFF. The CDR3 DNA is TGTGCCATCAGTGAGGCGGTGCCTAATGAGCAGTTCTTC.